The present TCR beta chain was sequenced within a study of T cell responses to AZD1222 COVID-19 vaccine. Using immunoSEQ multiplex PCR, the repertoire was profiled, and TCRdb retains in-frame clones only, with some absent. The data hold approximately 110,000 clones, with 85% to 90% observed a single time. The CDR3 runs to 15 residues. V lost 1 base and J lost 2, with 10 bases in between. CDR1 and CDR2 (germline): LNHDA, SQIVND (reference sequence). This receptor was taken from an adult who received the AZD1222 COVID-19 vaccine. Source: peripheral blood, taken 28 days after the second AZD1222 dose. The genes are TRBV19 and TRBJ2-3; D is unresolved. In nucleotides, the CDR3 is TGTGCCAGTAGTATAGCTGGCAGCGCCACAGATACGCAGTATTTT. Residues: CASSIAGSATDTQYF. Complete variable domain (other parts from reference TRBV19 and TRBJ2-3): DGGITQSPKYLFRKEGQNVTLSCEQNLNHDAMYWYRQDPGQGLRLIYYSQIVNDFQKGDIAEGYSVSREKKESFPLTVTSAQKNPTAFYLCASSIAGSATDTQYFGPGTRLTVL.